Listed here are 4 T cell receptor beta chains from one sample, sequenced in a study of T cells in Graves' hyperthyroidism and ophthalmopathy. Authors of the study amplified TCR beta CDR3 regions from RNA transcripts. Using the HTBI primer set, a first-round RT-PCR was run on the TCR CDR3. TCRdb passed the multiplex PCR reads through MiXCR, listing each CDR3 protein once. This sample has 650,000 to 800,000 distinct CDR3 sequences, with approximately 42% found just once. The sample comprised peripheral blood or thyroid tissue (not recorded which). All receptors come from an adult man with Graves' disease, either hyperthyroidism or ophthalmopathy (not recorded which).

A few counts support this clonotype. The V gene is TRBV6-5, the J gene TRBJ1-3; D is undetermined. This CDR3 has 14 residues. V was clipped by 2 bases and J by 0 bases, with 5 bases between them. Per the germline V gene, CDR1 is MNHEY and CDR2 is SVGAGI. The CDR3 here is CASSYRDSGNTIYF. In DNA, the CDR3 is TGTGCCAGCAGTTACCGGGACTCTGGAAACACCATATATTTT.

About this clonotype: Given a much more abundant clone one base away, this may be a read error. The rearrangement joins TRBV20-1 to TRBJ1-5; TRBD1 might be the D (6 bases). Germline V gene lookup returns CDR1 DFQATT and CDR2 SNEGSKA (reference sequence). The CDR3 is 14 amino acids. DNA for the CDR3: TGCAGTGCTAGATGGGGGCAAAGCAATCAGGCCCAGCATTTT. Protein: CSARWGQSNQAQHF.

V and J are TRBV19 and TRBJ1-1; TRBD1 might be the D (5 bases). The CDR3 sequence is 13 residues long. Germline CDR1 reads LNHDA; CDR2 reads SQIVND (reference sequence). V lost 4 bases and J 6 bases, leaving 12 bases between the germline ends. The CDR3 region has the DNA TGTGCCAGTAGTAGCTTAGGGGAATCTGAAGCTTTCTTT. Amino acid sequence: CASSSLGESEAFF.

This clonotype was observed a few times. The rearrangement uses TRBV20-1 and TRBJ2-7; 10 positions match TRBD2. J was trimmed by 5 bases and V by 5 bases; bases with no gene match: 9. The germline V gene has CDR1 DFQATT and CDR2 SNEGSKA (reference sequence). This CDR3 is built from 14 residues. The CDR3 protein is CSAAPLAGVHEQYF. CDR3 nucleotides: TGCAGTGCTGCGCCTCTAGCGGGAGTCCACGAGCAGTACTTC.